These 15 T cell receptor beta chains were all obtained from the same sample, sequenced in a study of shared clonotypes between healthy human individuals. Measured with immunoSEQ multiplex PCR; TCRdb has only the in-frame clones, and not every one. The sample shows roughly 2 million clones, roughly 95% of them seen only once. The source material was naive CD4+ T cells sorted from blood. The subset was: CD45RA+ positively selected. These receptors were collected from a man between 18 and 29 years old in good health.

The chain uses TRBV11-2 and TRBJ2-5; 9 bases map to TRBD2. Germline values: CDR1 SGHAT, CDR2 FQNNGV. With V trimmed by 4 bases and J by 6 bases, 9 bases remained unmatched. The CDR3 runs 15 residues. Written as DNA, the CDR3 is TGTGCCAGCAGCTCTACCGCGGGAGGGCCGAAGACCCAGTACTTC. The encoded protein is CASSSTAGGPKTQYF.

The chain has TRBV28 and TRBJ2-3, with D uncertain. The CDR3 contains 14 residues. CDR1 is MDHEN and CDR2 is SYDVKM in the germline V gene. Trimming cost V 1 base and J 2 bases, with 7 bases left between them. The CDR3 DNA reads as TGTGCCAGCAGTTTATTTAGCCTCACAGATACGCAGTATTTT. As protein: CASSLFSLTDTQYF.

Turning to this clone: Other nucleotide sequences from this sample produce the same CDR3. The V call is TRBV7-2, the J call TRBJ2-7, with 10 bases fitting TRBD2. V shed 1 base and J 2 bases; nucleotides not matched to a gene: 2. Germline V lookup: CDR1 SGHTA, CDR2 FQGNSA. There are 15 residues in the CDR3. In DNA, the CDR3 is TGTGCCAGCAGCTTAGGGACTAGCGGTCCCTACGAGCAGTACTTC. Protein product: CASSLGTSGPYEQYF.

This rearrangement joins TRBV7-9 to TRBJ2-3; 10 bases agree with TRBD2. Looked up from germline, CDR1 is SEHNR and CDR2 is FQNEAQ (reference sequence). V lost 2 bases, J lost 6 bases, and 8 bases stayed unmatched. This CDR3 region has 16 residues. DNA for the CDR3: TGTGCCAGCAGCTTAACAGGAGCGGGAGGGTTCGATACGCAGTATTTT. Translated, it gives CASSLTGAGGFDTQYF.

The chain is built from TRBV4-1 and TRBJ2-5; D is unclear. The CDR3 is 16 amino acids. The V end lost 1 base, the J end lost 0 bases, and 12 bases lay between the germline ends. Germline V lookup: CDR1 MGHRA, CDR2 YSYEKL. The CDR3 loop is CASSQGKQPYQETQYF. CDR3 DNA sequence: TGCGCCAGCAGCCAAGGGAAACAACCGTACCAAGAGACCCAGTACTTC.

CDR3 nucleotide sequence: TGTGCCAGCAGCCAAGTTTGGGACAGTCCCCACGAGCAGTACTTC. Its protein product is CASSQVWDSPHEQYF. The chain joins TRBV14 to TRBJ2-7; 7 bases line up with TRBD1. V trimming: 1 base; J trimming: 5 bases; junction bases outside the gene matches: 8. This CDR3 has 15 residues. CDR1 SGHDN and CDR2 FVKESK come from the germline V gene.

V usage is TRBV5-4 and J usage is TRBJ2-7; D is unresolved. CDR3 length equals 13 residues. Looked up from germline, CDR1 is SGHNT and CDR2 is YYREEE (reference sequence). V dropped 2 bases and J dropped 1 base, with 7 bases sitting between them. The CDR3 coding sequence is TGTGCCAGCAGCTTCAAGTTTTCCTACGAGCAGTACTTC. This translates into CASSFKFSYEQYF. Combining the CDR3 with reference TRBV5-4 and TRBJ2-7 gives the whole variable domain ETGVTQSPTHLIKTRGQQVTLRCSSQSGHNTVSWYQQALGQGPQFIFQYYREEENGRGNFPPRFSGLQFPNYSSELNVNALELDDSALYLCASSFKFSYEQYFGPGTRLTVT.

V usage is TRBV27 and J usage is TRBJ2-7; 8 bases line up with TRBD2. CDR3 size: 14 residues. The germline V gene encodes CDR1 MNHEY and CDR2 SMNVEV (reference sequence). The V segment lost 5 bases and the J segment 6 bases; nucleotides outside the gene matches: 9. For the CDR3, the DNA is TGTGCCAGCAGTAAGGGGCTAGCGGGCCGCGAGCAGTACTTC. Its protein product is CASSKGLAGREQYF.

The rearrangement links TRBV30 to TRBJ2-3, with 11 bases matching TRBD2. The CDR3 extends over 15 amino acids. CDR1 and CDR2 (germline): GTSNPN, SVGIG (reference sequence). V lost 5 bases, J lost 0 bases, and 4 bases stayed unmatched. The CDR3 DNA sequence: TGTGCCTGGTGTAGCGGGGGGGCGAGCACAGATACGCAGTATTTT. Its protein product is CAWCSGGASTDTQYF.

This clone has only one observation. This chain uses TRBV27 with TRBJ1-2; D is unclear. Germline V gene sequence: CDR1 MNHEY, CDR2 SMNVEV (reference sequence). The CDR3 has 14 amino acids. Trimming shortened V by 5 bases and J by 8 bases, and 18 bases separated the two germline ends. The CDR3 DNA is TGTGCCAGCAGTCGGGCCAACAGCCGAGACGGCTACACCTTC. Translated: CASSRANSRDGYTF.

The chain combines TRBV6-5 with TRBJ2-7; the match to TRBD2 covers 11 bases. V dropped 0 bases and J dropped 7; count of bases not matched to a gene: 2. This CDR3 is 14 amino acids long. CDR1 is MNHEY, CDR2 SVGAGI, per germline. CDR3 nucleotide sequence: TGTGCCAGCAGTTACTCCACTAGCGGGGGAGAGCAGTACTTC. Amino acid sequence: CASSYSTSGGEQYF.

This clone is a singleton in its sample. This chain connects TRBV4-3 to TRBJ1-4, with TRBD1 identical over 8 bases. V was clipped by 1 base and J by 7 bases; unmatched bases: 8. The CDR3 has 16 amino acids. Germline V gene lookup returns CDR1 LGHNA and CDR2 YSLEER. The CDR3 DNA sequence: TGCGCCAGCAGCCAAGGGACCGACAGGGGACGTGAAAAACTGTTTTTT. Residues: CASSQGTDRGREKLFF.

On this clone: Additional DNA sequences in this sample encode the identical CDR3. The chain has TRBV5-1 and TRBJ2-5; 9 bases fit TRBD1. The J segment lost 3 bases and the V segment lost 3 bases, leaving 3 bases of the junction unmatched. The CDR3 is 14 amino acids. Germline V CDR1 and CDR2: SGHRS, YFSETQ. The CDR3 nucleotides are TGCGCCAGCAGCTCGACAGGGGGAGAAGAGACCCAGTACTTC. This sequence encodes CASSSTGGEETQYF.

V and J are TRBV6-1 and TRBJ1-2; D is uncertain. CDR3 size: 19 residues. The germline V gene has CDR1 MNHNS and CDR2 SASEGT. Trimming shortened V by 4 bases and J by 0 bases, and 24 bases separated the two germline ends. The CDR3 bases are TGTGCCAGCAGTGCCGATGTGGGGTCTACCCGCGAAGCTAACTATGGCTACACCTTC. This gives the protein CASSADVGSTREANYGYTF.

V gene TRBV25-1 combines with J gene TRBJ1-1, with D perhaps matching TRBD1 (5 bases). The V and J ends lost 2 bases and 7 bases respectively, with 11 bases between them. This CDR3 has 13 residues. Germline V gene sequence: CDR1 MGHDK, CDR2 SYGVNS. CDR3 nucleotides: TGTGCCAGCAGTGAACCCGCCAGGGATGAAGCTTTCTTT. This translates into CASSEPARDEAFF.